This note documents a single T cell receptor (beta chain) sequence. Its antigen is currently unknown. This specimen comes from a study of T cells after yellow fever vaccination. The CDR3 sequence is 14 residues long. Looked up from germline, CDR1 is SGHRS and CDR2 is YFSETQ. V shed 2 bases, J shed 3 bases, and the junction held 4 bases outside the gene matches. In TCRdb, the 5' RACE reads were re-called with MiXCR into one record per CDR3 protein. The sample holds a few hundred thousand distinct CDR3 sequences, 6.9% seen once. Study results and limitations: Researchers report a weaker secondary response that nonetheless peaked faster, day 5 versus 15.

The sequences come from CD4+ T cells sorted from PBMCs, collected 15 days after the yellow fever booster vaccination. This sequence originates from a man aged 30 to 45 who received the YFV17D yellow fever vaccine. The V and J genes are TRBV5-1 and TRBJ2-5; 7 positions match TRBD1. The chain's CDR3 is CASSFGQGEETQYF. CDR3 coding DNA: TGCGCCAGCAGCTTCGGCCAGGGGGAAGAGACCCAGTACTTC.